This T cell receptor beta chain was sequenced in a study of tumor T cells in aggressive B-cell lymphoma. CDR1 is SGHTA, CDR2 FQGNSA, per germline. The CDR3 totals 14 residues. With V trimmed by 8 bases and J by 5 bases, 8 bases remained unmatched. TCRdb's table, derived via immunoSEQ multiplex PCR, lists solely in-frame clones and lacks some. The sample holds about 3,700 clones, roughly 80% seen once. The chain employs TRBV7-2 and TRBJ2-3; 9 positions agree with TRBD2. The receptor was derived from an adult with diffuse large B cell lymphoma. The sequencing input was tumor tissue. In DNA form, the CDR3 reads TGTGCCAGCGTCTTAGCGGGGGAGGGAGATACGCAGTATTTT. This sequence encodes CASVLAGEGDTQYF. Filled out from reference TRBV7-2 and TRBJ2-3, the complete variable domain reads GAGVSQSPSNKVTEKGKDVELRCDPISGHTALYWYRQSLGQGLEFLIYFQGNSAPDKSGLPSDRFSAERTGGSVSTLTIQRTQQEDSAVYLCASVLAGEGDTQYFGPGTRLTVL.